This T cell receptor beta chain was recovered during a study of blood T cell repertoires in COVID-19. This clone has a single count. The V segment lost 9 bases and the J segment 5 bases; nucleotides outside the gene matches: 6. Per the germline V gene, CDR1 is MNHEY and CDR2 is SMNVEV (reference sequence). This CDR3 has 13 amino acids. Sequencing was performed with immunoSEQ multiplex PCR; in TCRdb, only in-frame clones are kept and a portion is missing. The repertoire has just over 650,000 clones, approximately 90% of them found once; the top ten carry 0.2% to 0.3%. V usage is TRBV27 and J usage is TRBJ2-2, with 7 bases identical to TRBD1. Material for sequencing was peripheral blood. The sequence came from a woman aged 18-29 years with acute or convalescent COVID-19. This chain's CDR3 is CASSTGLTGELFF. CDR3 DNA: TGTGCCAGTTCGACAGGGCTTACCGGGGAGCTGTTTTTT.